The 9 T cell receptor beta chains below come from one sample, sequenced in a study of blood T cell repertoires in COVID-19. Repertoires were generated with immunoSEQ multiplex PCR, while TCRdb's copy carries only in-frame clones and drops some. The sample comprises roughly 23,000 clones, about 90% of which are singletons, and around 2.8% rests with the top ten. Material for sequencing was peripheral blood. The source of these receptors is a man between 65 and 85 years old with acute or convalescent COVID-19.

This clone was observed a single time. CDR3 sequence reads: CASSGVGGAKETQYF. In DNA, the CDR3 is TGCGCCAGCAGCGGCGTAGGGGGTGCGAAGGAGACCCAGTACTTC. The chain carries TRBV5-1 and TRBJ2-5; D is possibly TRBD1 (6 bases). The CDR3 is made up of 15 amino acids. V was cut by 4 bases and J by 5 bases, with 18 bases left in between. Germline lookup yields CDR1 SGHRS and CDR2 YFSETQ.

Here the CDR3 DNA reads TGTGCCAGCAGCGTACGGTCTAGCACAGATACGCAGTATTTT. Residues: CASSVRSSTDTQYF. The V and J genes are TRBV9 and TRBJ2-3; unclear D gene. The germline V and J ends were trimmed by 1 base and 0 bases, with 6 bases remaining between them. CDR1 and CDR2 (germline): SGDLS, YYNGEE. This CDR3 region has 14 residues.

This chain uses TRBV3-1 (or the pseudogene TRBV3-2) with TRBJ2-1; D is undetermined. Trimming removed 4 bases from V and 0 bases from J, with 7 bases in between. CDR1 and CDR2 from the germline V gene are LGHDT and YNNKEL (reference sequence). The CDR3 consists of 14 residues. The CDR3 loop reads CASSPHGSYNEQFF. CDR3 bases: TGTGCCAGCAGCCCCCACGGCTCCTACAATGAGCAGTTCTTC.

The genes are TRBV29-1 and TRBJ2-3; D not resolved. Deletions cut 3 bases from V and 1 base from J, with 11 bases between. Germline loops: CDR1 SQVTM, CDR2 ANQGSEA. The CDR3 has 14 amino acids. CDR3 DNA sequence: TGCAGCGTTGATTGGCCTCAGGGCACAGATACGCAGTATTTT. This encodes CSVDWPQGTDTQYF.

V gene TRBV27 combines with J gene TRBJ2-3; 13 bases agree with TRBD2. In germline, CDR1 is MNHEY, CDR2 SMNVEV (reference sequence). The CDR3 has 15 residues. V was pared by 6 bases and J by 5 bases, with 5 bases of the junction left unmatched. CDR3 sequence reads: CASSWGTSGEDTQYF. The CDR3 nucleotides read TGTGCCAGCAGCTGGGGGACTAGCGGGGAAGATACGCAGTATTTT.

V and J are TRBV18 and TRBJ2-7; D remains ambiguous. The CDR3 is made up of 14 amino acids. V lost 5 bases, J lost 0 bases, and 11 bases lay in between. Germline-derived CDR1 and CDR2 are KGHSH and LQKENI. The CDR3 nucleotides are TGTGCCAGCTCAGTGGCTGCAAGCTCCTACGAGCAGTACTTC. It is translated as CASSVAASSYEQYF.

This sequence joins TRBV5-1 and TRBJ2-7, with 15 nucleotides matching TRBD2. The CDR3 extends over 14 amino acids. CDR1 is SGHRS and CDR2 is YFSETQ in the germline V gene. Trimming removed 4 bases from V and 6 bases from J; junction bases left unmatched: 2. Here the CDR3 DNA reads TGCGCCAGCAGCCCGGGACTAGCGGGAGGCGAGCAGTACTTC. Translation gives CASSPGLAGGEQYF.

The chain is built from TRBV28 and TRBJ2-2; D is unresolved. This CDR3 is built from 14 residues. V lost 6 bases and J 0 bases, leaving 8 bases between the germline ends. Germline V gene lookup returns CDR1 MDHEN and CDR2 SYDVKM. CDR3 in amino acids: CASRNSANTGELFF. CDR3 sequence (DNA): TGTGCCAGCAGAAACTCCGCGAACACCGGGGAGCTGTTTTTT.

J is TRBJ1-2 and V is TRBV12-3 or TRBV12-4, with TRBD1 as a possible D gene (5 bases). Deletions cut 6 bases from V and 4 bases from J, with 12 bases between. This CDR3 is 13 amino acids long. The CDR3, as DNA: TGTGCCAGCAGCACCGGGGGACCCTATGGCTACACCTTC. The encoded protein is CASSTGGPYGYTF.